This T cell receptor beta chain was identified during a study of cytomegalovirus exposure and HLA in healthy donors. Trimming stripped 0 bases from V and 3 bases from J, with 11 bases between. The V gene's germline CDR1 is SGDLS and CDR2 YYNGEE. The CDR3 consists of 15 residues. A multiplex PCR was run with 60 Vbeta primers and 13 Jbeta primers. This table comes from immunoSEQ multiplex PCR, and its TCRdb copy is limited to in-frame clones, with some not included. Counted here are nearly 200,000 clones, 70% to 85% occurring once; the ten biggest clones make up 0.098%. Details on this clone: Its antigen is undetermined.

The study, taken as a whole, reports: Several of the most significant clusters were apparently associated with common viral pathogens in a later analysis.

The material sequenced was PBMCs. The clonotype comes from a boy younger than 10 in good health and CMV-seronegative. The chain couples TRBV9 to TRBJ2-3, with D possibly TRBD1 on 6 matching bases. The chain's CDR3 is CASSVGGLGTDTQYF. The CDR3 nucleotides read TGTGCCAGCAGCGTAGGGGGGCTAGGTACAGATACGCAGTATTTT.